These 17 T cell receptor beta chains came from one sample sequenced in a study of shared clonotypes between healthy human individuals. The protocol was immunoSEQ multiplex PCR, while the TCRdb copy is restricted to in-frame clones and leaves out a portion. The sample includes around 500,000 clones, around 80% seen only once; the top ten take about 12%. Sample: PBMCs. The source is a woman aged 40 to 50 in good health. Some clones in this sample may be carry-over from other donors' samples.

The chain couples TRBV5-1 to TRBJ2-5, with D perhaps matching TRBD1 (5 bases). The length of the CDR3 is 16 residues. Germline V gives CDR1 SGHRS, CDR2 YFSETQ. Deletions cut 0 bases from V and 2 bases from J, with 14 bases between. As DNA, the CDR3 is TGCGCCAGCAGCTTGGAGGGCCAGGGCCAACAAGAGACCCAGTACTTC. It is translated as CASSLEGQGQQETQYF.

The rearrangement joins TRBV29-1 to TRBJ2-2, with D unclear. The CDR3 runs to 14 residues. Trimming cost V 5 bases and J 6 bases, with 16 bases left between them. CDR1 and CDR2 from the germline V gene are SQVTM and ANQGSEA. The DNA for the CDR3 is TGCAGCGTTCAGATGGCCTCGCTACCCGGGGAGCTGTTTTTT. This sequence encodes CSVQMASLPGELFF.

This chain joins TRBV15 and TRBJ1-4; D possibly corresponds to TRBD1 (5 bases). The CDR3 is 17 residues long. V shed 0 bases and J shed 7 bases, with 18 bases lying between them. Looked up from germline, CDR1 is LNHNV and CDR2 is YYDKDF (reference sequence). The CDR3 sequence is CATSRDKIRGSPEKLFF. In DNA, the CDR3 is TGTGCCACCAGCAGAGATAAGATCCGGGGGTCTCCTGAAAAACTGTTTTTT.

The chain is built from TRBV11-1 and TRBJ1-5; D remains ambiguous. The germline gives CDR1 SGHAT, CDR2 FQDESV (reference sequence). The CDR3 is 14 residues long. Trimming removed 1 base at V and 6 bases at J, with 10 bases between. For the CDR3, the DNA is TGTGCCAGCAGCTTAGAACCCCACGGTCAGCCCCAGCATTTT. It encodes CASSLEPHGQPQHF.

This clone showed up just once. V usage is TRBV9 and J usage is TRBJ2-1, with 8 bases lining up with TRBD2. CDR1 is SGDLS, CDR2 YYNGEE, per germline. The CDR3 sequence is 16 residues long. The J segment lost 3 bases and the V segment lost 0 bases, leaving 5 bases of the junction unmatched. The CDR3 region has the DNA TGTGCCAGCAGCGTAGCTGCGGGAGGCCTCTACAATGAGCAGTTCTTC. Amino acid sequence: CASSVAAGGLYNEQFF.

The chain is built from TRBV10-2 and TRBJ2-3; 7 bases are shared with TRBD1. The CDR3 covers 14 residues. Germline V gene sequence: CDR1 WSHSY, CDR2 SAAADI. V gave up 10 bases and J gave up 3 bases; unmatched junction bases: 10. CDR3 in DNA: TGCGCCACCAATACGACAGGGCCTACAGATACGCAGTATTTT. It is translated as CATNTTGPTDTQYF.

The chain has TRBV6-5 and TRBJ2-7, with 9 bases identical to TRBD1. V lost 2 bases and J lost 3; bases outside the gene matches: 8. Germline lookup yields CDR1 MNHEY and CDR2 SVGAGI. The CDR3 has 16 amino acids. The CDR3 protein is CASSYPRSTGGYEQYF. The CDR3 DNA follows: TGTGCCAGCAGTTACCCCAGATCGACAGGGGGCTACGAGCAGTACTTC.

The chain is built from TRBV9 and TRBJ1-1, with D uncertain. The germline V gene encodes CDR1 SGDLS and CDR2 YYNGEE. Trimming took off 4 bases at V and 4 bases at J, with 14 bases between the two ends. CDR3 length: 14 residues. The CDR3 nucleotides are TGTGCCAGCAGCCCCAAGTCACTTAGCACTGAAGCTTTCTTT. Protein sequence: CASSPKSLSTEAFF. Based on the CDR3 plus reference TRBV9 and TRBJ1-1, the full variable domain is DSGVTQTPKHLITATGQRVTLRCSPRSGDLSVYWYQQSLDQGLQFLIQYYNGEERAKGNILERFSAQQFPDLHSELNLSSLELGDSALYFCASSPKSLSTEAFFGQGTRLTVV.

CDR3 loop: CASSRQGIGTDTQYF. The CDR3 bases are TGTGCCAGCTCACGACAGGGAATTGGGACAGATACGCAGTATTTT. The V gene is TRBV18, the J gene TRBJ2-3, with TRBD1 matching over 7 bases. Per the germline V gene, CDR1 is KGHSH and CDR2 is LQKENI. V shed 4 bases and J 3 bases; nucleotides not matched to a gene: 7. The CDR3 is 15 amino acids.

The chain has TRBV5-1 and TRBJ2-3; 15 bases line up with TRBD2. J gave up 3 bases and V 2 bases, and 1 base lay outside the gene matches. This CDR3 is built from 16 residues. From germline, CDR1 is SGHRS and CDR2 YFSETQ. The CDR3 DNA reads TGCGCCAGCAGCTTCGGACTAGCGGGGGGGACAGATACGCAGTATTTT. Protein product: CASSFGLAGGTDTQYF.

This chain uses TRBV30 with TRBJ2-7, with 12 bases matching TRBD2. This CDR3 is built from 14 residues. CDR1 and CDR2 (germline): GTSNPN, SVGIG (reference sequence). Losses at the gene ends were 0 bases for V and 6 bases for J; bases not matched to a gene: 3. CDR3 protein: CAWSVALAGGEQYF. CDR3 DNA sequence: TGTGCCTGGAGTGTTGCACTAGCGGGAGGCGAGCAGTACTTC.

The chain employs TRBV29-1 and TRBJ1-2, with 7 bases matching TRBD1. Unmatched junction bases numbered 10, after V lost 2 bases and J lost 13 bases. Germline V gene data show CDR1 as SQVTM and CDR2 as ANQGSEA. This CDR3 has 12 amino acids. The CDR3 DNA follows: TGCAGCGTTGAAAGGGGGCGAAGGGCGGGCACCTTC. It yields the protein CSVERGRRAGTF. Variable domain in full (rest from reference TRBV29-1 and TRBJ1-2): SAVISQKPSRDICQRGTSLTIQCQVDSQVTMMFWYRQQPGQSLTLIATANQGSEATYESGFVIDKFPISRPNLTFSTLTVSNMSPEDSSIYLCSVERGRRAGTFGSGTRLTVV.

The rearrangement links TRBV5-5 to TRBJ2-7, with D possibly being TRBD2 (5 bases). Deletions cut 4 bases from V and 2 bases from J, with 13 bases between. The germline CDR1 and CDR2 sequences are SGHKS and YYEKEE (reference sequence). This CDR3 spans 14 amino acids. The chain's CDR3 is CASSPSGLAYEQYF. The CDR3 coding sequence is TGTGCCAGCAGCCCCTCTGGACTGGCCTACGAGCAGTACTTC.

This clone has just a few counts. The J gene is TRBJ2-7, the V gene TRBV5-1, with TRBD1 matching 7 bases. Germline CDR1 is SGHRS and CDR2 is YFSETQ. The ends lost 4 bases at V and 2 bases at J; junction bases unmatched: 6. This CDR3 contains 14 residues. The CDR3 nucleotides are TGCGCCAGCAGCATAGGGACAGCCACCTACGAGCAGTACTTC. Protein: CASSIGTATYEQYF.

The chain joins TRBV6-5 to TRBJ2-5, with D possibly TRBD2 on 5 matching bases. The closer fit of TRBJ2-7 to the DNA end suggests the J call may be wrong. Germline lookup yields CDR1 MNHEY and CDR2 SVGAGI. This CDR3 contains 13 residues. The CDR3: CASSYSGVNEQYF. The CDR3, as DNA: TGTGCCAGCAGTTACTCCGGGGTTAACGAGCAGTACTTC.

The chain is built from TRBV9 and TRBJ2-5, with TRBD1 matching 7 bases. This CDR3 region has 14 residues. V dropped 5 bases and J dropped 3; count of bases not matched to a gene: 7. CDR1 and CDR2 from the germline V gene are SGDLS and YYNGEE. The CDR3: CASSTGQYEETQYF. CDR3 nucleotide sequence: TGTGCCAGCAGTACGGGACAGTACGAAGAGACCCAGTACTTC.

This clone was seen more than once but under ten times. The chain recombines TRBV9 with TRBJ2-1; 7 bases are a match to TRBD2. Germline trimming cut 4 bases from V and 7 bases from J; bases unmatched to any gene: 17. CDR1 and CDR2 from the germline V gene are SGDLS and YYNGEE. The CDR3 length is 17 residues. Written as DNA, the CDR3 is TGTGCCAGCAGCTCGAGGACTAGTCTATTGGTATCGAATGAGCAGTTCTTC. It translates to CASSSRTSLLVSNEQFF.